Listed below are T cell receptor beta chains from one sample, sequenced in a study of blood T cell repertoires in COVID-19. Only in-frame clones appear in the TCRdb table, and some are missing; sequencing was by immunoSEQ multiplex PCR. The table includes 200,000 to 300,000 clones, roughly 80% detected once. The sample taken for sequencing was peripheral blood. The receptors come from a woman at least 80 years old with acute or convalescent COVID-19. CDR3s include the opening cysteine and the closing phenylalanine or tryptophan. A D gene is named only where the DNA matches it firmly. Clone size is shown for a subset of rows, as once, few, many or a class of expanded clone.

clone_size: .
j_call: TRBJ1-2
d_call: .
v_call: TRBV5-5
cdr3_aa: CASSLRDTGGYTF
cdr3_nt: TGTGCCAGCAGTCTCCGGGACACTGGAGGCTACACCTTC

clone_size: .
j_call: TRBJ1-2
d_call: .
v_call: TRBV5-5
cdr3_aa: CASSGGTYGYTF
cdr3_nt: TGTGCCAGCAGTGGAGGGACCTATGGCTACACCTTC

clone_size: .
j_call: TRBJ2-7
d_call: TRBD1
v_call: TRBV29-1
cdr3_aa: CSVDSAGTGTYEQYF
cdr3_nt: TGCAGCGTTGATTCTGCCGGGACAGGGACCTACGAGCAGTACTTC

clone_size: .
j_call: TRBJ2-5
d_call: .
v_call: TRBV18
cdr3_aa: CASSPLQETQYF
cdr3_nt: TGTGCCAGCTCACCCCTCCAAGAGACCCAGTACTTC

clone_size: once
j_call: TRBJ1-1
d_call: .
v_call: TRBV7-3
cdr3_aa: CASSLRGSTEAFF
cdr3_nt: TGTGCCAGCAGCTTACGGGGGAGCACTGAAGCTTTCTTT

clone_size: .
j_call: TRBJ2-2
d_call: .
v_call: TRBV2
cdr3_aa: CASGGTGYTGELFF
cdr3_nt: TGTGCCAGCGGGGGGACGGGATACACCGGGGAGCTGTTTTTT

clone_size: .
j_call: TRBJ1-2
d_call: .
v_call: TRBV25-1
cdr3_aa: CASSAPPLTGAGYTF
cdr3_nt: TGTGCCAGCAGTGCACCCCCTCTTACGGGTGCCGGCTACACCTTC

clone_size: .
j_call: TRBJ2-6
d_call: .
v_call: TRBV24-1
cdr3_aa: CATTDGGNSWPTSGANVLTF
cdr3_nt: TGTGCCACCACTGACGGAGGAAATAGTTGGCCAACTTCTGGGGCCAACGTCCTGACTTTC

clone_size: .
j_call: TRBJ1-6
d_call: .
v_call: TRBV9
cdr3_aa: CASSAQGTSNSPLHF
cdr3_nt: TGTGCCAGCAGCGCCCAGGGCACTTCCAATTCACCCCTCCACTTT

clone_size: .
j_call: TRBJ2-1
d_call: .
v_call: TRBV11-2
cdr3_aa: CASSFTGSVNEQFF
cdr3_nt: TGTGCCAGCAGCTTCACAGGGTCGGTAAATGAGCAGTTCTTC

clone_size: .
j_call: TRBJ2-7
d_call: TRBD2
v_call: TRBV6-5
cdr3_aa: CASSLEGLASEQYF
cdr3_nt: TGTGCCAGCAGCCTTGAGGGACTAGCGAGCGAGCAGTACTTC

clone_size: once
j_call: TRBJ2-2
d_call: .
v_call: TRBV2
cdr3_aa: CASSELGGTGELFF
cdr3_nt: TGTGCCAGCAGTGAACTGGGAGGCACCGGGGAGCTGTTTTTT

clone_size: .
j_call: TRBJ2-4
d_call: .
v_call: TRBV5-6
cdr3_aa: CASSLLGLAKNIQYF
cdr3_nt: TGTGCCAGCAGCTTGCTAGGCTTAGCCAAAAACATTCAGTACTTC

clone_size: .
j_call: TRBJ2-7
d_call: .
v_call: TRBV3-1/TRBV3-2
cdr3_aa: CASSQGGDEQYF
cdr3_nt: TGTGCCAGCAGCCAAGGCGGTGACGAGCAGTACTTC

clone_size: .
j_call: TRBJ1-2
d_call: TRBD1
v_call: TRBV5-4
cdr3_aa: CASSQDRDYGYTF
cdr3_nt: TGTGCCAGCAGCCAGGACAGGGACTATGGCTACACCTTC

clone_size: .
j_call: TRBJ1-2
d_call: .
v_call: TRBV30
cdr3_aa: CAWSLPSPPYGYTF
cdr3_nt: TGTGCCTGGAGTCTACCTTCCCCCCCGTATGGCTACACCTTC

clone_size: .
j_call: TRBJ2-2
d_call: .
v_call: TRBV30
cdr3_aa: CAWRSTTGELFF
cdr3_nt: TGTGCCTGGAGAAGCACCACCGGGGAGCTGTTTTTT

clone_size: .
j_call: TRBJ1-6
d_call: .
v_call: TRBV28
cdr3_aa: CASAGGGYNSPLHF
cdr3_nt: TGTGCCAGCGCTGGGGGGGGGTATAATTCACCCCTCCACTTT

clone_size: once
j_call: TRBJ2-3
d_call: TRBD2
v_call: TRBV6-6
cdr3_aa: CASSHFSGGLGDTQYF
cdr3_nt: TGTGCCAGCAGTCACTTTAGCGGGGGGCTTGGGGATACGCAGTATTTT

clone_size: once
j_call: TRBJ2-4
d_call: TRBD2
v_call: TRBV28
cdr3_aa: CASRTSGGLAKNIQYF
cdr3_nt: TGTGCCAGCCGGACTAGCGGGGGCCTAGCCAAAAACATTCAGTACTTC

clone_size: .
j_call: TRBJ1-6
d_call: .
v_call: TRBV5-4
cdr3_aa: CASSFGPNGDNSPLHF
cdr3_nt: TGTGCCAGCAGCTTCGGCCCAAATGGAGACAATTCACCCCTCCACTTT

clone_size: .
j_call: TRBJ1-2
d_call: .
v_call: TRBV5-6
cdr3_aa: CASNSLRGLHGYTF
cdr3_nt: TGTGCCAGCAATTCCCTGAGGGGGTTGCATGGCTACACCTTC

clone_size: .
j_call: TRBJ2-7
d_call: TRBD1
v_call: TRBV30
cdr3_aa: CAWGQGAYEQYF
cdr3_nt: TGTGCCTGGGGCCAGGGGGCCTACGAGCAGTACTTC

clone_size: few
j_call: TRBJ1-6
d_call: TRBD1
v_call: TRBV7-9
cdr3_aa: CASSQTGNNSPLHF
cdr3_nt: TGTGCCAGCAGCCAGACAGGGAACAATTCACCCCTCCACTTT

clone_size: .
j_call: TRBJ2-3
d_call: .
v_call: TRBV18
cdr3_aa: CASSPRSSASDTQYF
cdr3_nt: TGTGCCAGCTCACCACGTTCTAGCGCGTCAGATACGCAGTATTTT

clone_size: .
j_call: TRBJ1-6
d_call: .
v_call: TRBV3-1/TRBV3-2
cdr3_aa: CASSQVAGNSPLHF
cdr3_nt: TGTGCCAGCAGCCAAGTTGCGGGAAATTCACCCCTCCACTTT

clone_size: .
j_call: TRBJ2-4
d_call: .
v_call: TRBV19
cdr3_aa: CASSQTELAKNIQYF
cdr3_nt: TGTGCCAGTAGCCAGACAGAACTAGCCAAAAACATTCAGTACTTC

clone_size: .
j_call: TRBJ1-1
d_call: .
v_call: TRBV4-2
cdr3_aa: CASSQDRLTMNTEAFF
cdr3_nt: TGTGCCAGCAGCCAAGACCGGTTGACTATGAACACTGAAGCTTTCTTT

clone_size: .
j_call: TRBJ1-6
d_call: TRBD1
v_call: TRBV10-3
cdr3_aa: CAISESHRGLKTYNSPLHF
cdr3_nt: TGTGCCATCAGTGAGTCGCACAGGGGGCTAAAAACCTATAATTCACCCCTCCACTTT

clone_size: once
j_call: TRBJ1-5
d_call: .
v_call: TRBV28
cdr3_aa: CASSFPPNQPQHF
cdr3_nt: TGTGCCAGCAGTTTTCCCCCAAATCAGCCCCAGCATTTT

clone_size: .
j_call: TRBJ2-7
d_call: .
v_call: TRBV11-3
cdr3_aa: CASSPTGSYEQYF
cdr3_nt: TGTGCCAGCAGCCCGACAGGATCCTACGAGCAGTACTTC

clone_size: .
j_call: TRBJ1-1
d_call: TRBD1
v_call: TRBV9
cdr3_aa: CASSPTGTANTEAFF
cdr3_nt: TGTGCCAGCAGTCCCACCGGGACAGCTAACACTGAAGCTTTCTTT

clone_size: .
j_call: TRBJ1-2
d_call: .
v_call: TRBV6-5
cdr3_aa: CASSRGDRSLYGYTF
cdr3_nt: TGTGCCAGCAGTAGGGGAGACAGGAGCCTTTATGGCTACACCTTC

clone_size: .
j_call: TRBJ1-1
d_call: TRBD1
v_call: TRBV18
cdr3_aa: CASSRRDRTEAFF
cdr3_nt: TGTGCCAGCTCACGACGGGACAGGACTGAAGCTTTCTTT

clone_size: .
j_call: TRBJ1-6
d_call: .
v_call: TRBV7-3
cdr3_aa: CASSASGQPNSPLHF
cdr3_nt: TGTGCCAGCAGCGCCTCGGGACAACCAAATTCACCCCTCCACTTT

clone_size: .
j_call: TRBJ1-1
d_call: TRBD1
v_call: TRBV9
cdr3_aa: CASSGTDRGSRAFF
cdr3_nt: TGTGCCAGCAGCGGAACCGACAGGGGTTCGAGAGCTTTCTTT

clone_size: .
j_call: TRBJ1-5
d_call: TRBD1
v_call: TRBV5-3
cdr3_aa: CARSATDRDNQPQHF
cdr3_nt: TGTGCCAGAAGCGCCACGGACAGGGACAATCAGCCCCAGCATTTT

clone_size: .
j_call: TRBJ1-5
d_call: .
v_call: TRBV4-1
cdr3_aa: CASSQPGNQPQHF
cdr3_nt: TGCGCCAGCAGCCAACCAGGGAATCAGCCCCAGCATTTT

clone_size: .
j_call: TRBJ1-4
d_call: TRBD1
v_call: TRBV19
cdr3_aa: CASMGTGSGITNEKLFF
cdr3_nt: TGTGCCAGTATGGGGACAGGGTCCGGAATAACTAATGAAAAACTGTTTTTT

clone_size: .
j_call: TRBJ1-1
d_call: .
v_call: TRBV5-6
cdr3_aa: CASSLAQGKTEAFF
cdr3_nt: TGTGCCAGCAGCTTGGCGCAGGGTAAAACTGAAGCTTTCTTT

clone_size: .
j_call: TRBJ2-4
d_call: TRBD1
v_call: TRBV5-6
cdr3_aa: CASSLARTGIAKNIQYF
cdr3_nt: TGTGCCAGCAGCTTGGCCCGGACAGGCATAGCCAAAAACATTCAGTACTTC

clone_size: .
j_call: TRBJ1-1
d_call: .
v_call: TRBV6-6
cdr3_aa: CASSSPRGLGTEAFF
cdr3_nt: TGTGCCAGCAGTAGCCCGAGGGGACTTGGCACTGAAGCTTTCTTT

clone_size: once
j_call: TRBJ2-5
d_call: .
v_call: TRBV7-2
cdr3_aa: CASRTGEETQYF
cdr3_nt: TGTGCCAGCCGCACGGGGGAGGAGACCCAGTACTTC

clone_size: .
j_call: TRBJ2-5
d_call: .
v_call: TRBV6-5
cdr3_aa: CASRRVGETQYF
cdr3_nt: TGTGCCTCACGGAGGGTAGGTGAGACCCAGTACTTC

clone_size: .
j_call: TRBJ1-2
d_call: TRBD1
v_call: TRBV6-6
cdr3_aa: CASSFAGTGTGGYTF
cdr3_nt: TGTGCCAGCAGTTTCGCCGGGACAGGGACGGGGGGCTACACCTTC

clone_size: .
j_call: TRBJ1-5
d_call: .
v_call: TRBV2
cdr3_aa: CASSNREAGQPQHF
cdr3_nt: TGTGCCAGCAGTAATAGGGAGGCTGGTCAGCCCCAGCATTTT

clone_size: .
j_call: TRBJ2-3
d_call: TRBD1
v_call: TRBV2
cdr3_aa: CASSPDRGGDTQYF
cdr3_nt: TGTGCCAGCAGCCCGGACAGGGGGGGGGATACGCAGTATTTT

clone_size: .
j_call: TRBJ1-3
d_call: .
v_call: TRBV11-2
cdr3_aa: CASSSDRTLSGNTIYF
cdr3_nt: TGTGCCAGCAGCTCCGACAGGACCCTCTCTGGAAACACCATATATTTT

clone_size: once
j_call: TRBJ2-3
d_call: TRBD2
v_call: TRBV6-2/TRBV6-3
cdr3_aa: CASSSSSGGITDTQYF
cdr3_nt: TGTGCCAGCAGTTCCTCTAGCGGGGGGATCACAGATACGCAGTATTTT

clone_size: .
j_call: TRBJ2-6
d_call: .
v_call: TRBV27
cdr3_aa: CASSQRGGAGANVLTF
cdr3_nt: TGTGCCAGCAGCCAAAGGGGAGGCGCTGGGGCCAACGTCCTGACTTTC

clone_size: .
j_call: TRBJ2-7
d_call: .
v_call: TRBV20-1
cdr3_aa: CSASKPPLLEQYF
cdr3_nt: TGCAGTGCTAGTAAGCCCCCTCTACTCGAGCAGTACTTC

clone_size: once
j_call: TRBJ1-6
d_call: TRBD1
v_call: TRBV5-1
cdr3_aa: CASSRSGQAKSPLHF
cdr3_nt: TGCGCCAGCAGCAGGAGCGGACAGGCAAAATCACCCCTCCACTTT

clone_size: .
j_call: TRBJ1-4
d_call: TRBD1
v_call: TRBV5-1
cdr3_aa: CASSLGQGATNEKLFF
cdr3_nt: TGCGCCAGCAGCTTGGGGCAGGGGGCCACTAATGAAAAACTGTTTTTT

clone_size: .
j_call: TRBJ2-1
d_call: TRBD2
v_call: TRBV18
cdr3_aa: CASSPAGGGIYNEQFF
cdr3_nt: TGTGCCAGCTCACCGGCCGGCGGGGGGATTTACAATGAGCAGTTCTTC

clone_size: .
j_call: TRBJ2-3
d_call: .
v_call: TRBV14
cdr3_aa: CASSQDRGIDTQYF
cdr3_nt: TGTGCCAGCAGCCAAGATCGGGGAATAGATACGCAGTATTTT

clone_size: once
j_call: TRBJ1-3
d_call: .
v_call: TRBV29-1
cdr3_aa: CSVEGTSGNTIYF
cdr3_nt: TGCAGCGTTGAAGGGACATCGGGAAACACCATATATTTT

clone_size: few
j_call: TRBJ2-3
d_call: .
v_call: TRBV7-3
cdr3_aa: CASSPSRSSTDTQYF
cdr3_nt: TGTGCCAGCAGCCCTAGCCGATCTAGCACAGATACGCAGTATTTT

clone_size: .
j_call: TRBJ1-2
d_call: .
v_call: TRBV29-1
cdr3_aa: CSVVRQAGDGYTF
cdr3_nt: TGCAGCGTTGTCAGGCAGGCCGGGGATGGCTACACCTTC

clone_size: .
j_call: TRBJ2-7
d_call: TRBD1
v_call: TRBV23-1
cdr3_aa: CASSQSRTGRVEESYEQYF
cdr3_nt: TGCGCCAGCAGTCAATCTAGGACAGGGAGAGTAGAGGAATCCTACGAGCAGTACTTC

clone_size: .
j_call: TRBJ1-1
d_call: TRBD1
v_call: TRBV28
cdr3_aa: CASLELTGVNTEAFF
cdr3_nt: TGTGCCAGCCTAGAACTAACAGGGGTGAACACTGAAGCTTTCTTT